This T cell receptor (beta chain) was recorded in a study of lung T cells in sarcoidosis with Löfgren's syndrome. About the research overall: Analyses focused on Löfgren's syndrome patients.

Germline lookup yields CDR1 SNHLY and CDR2 FYNNEI. The CDR3 has 13 amino acids. One entry per CDR3 protein, called by TCRdb with MiXCR from the reads. The profile shows roughly 2,000 distinct CDR3 sequences, over 25% of them singletons. In regard to this clonotype: Its matching antigen is unknown.

Points from the study as a whole: Shared TRAV12-1 and TRBV2 CDR3 motifs were reported across several patients. TRAV12-1 and TRBV2 were reportedly most expanded in Löfgren's patients.

The sequence was collected from a human donor with sarcoidosis (Löfgren's syndrome or another form), or a control subject (not recorded which). The chain uses TRBV2 and TRBJ2-3; D is ambiguous. The source material was CD4+ T cells from bronchoalveolar lavage. The CDR3 DNA is TGTACCTGCAGTGTCGGGCAGAGAGATACGCAGTATTTT. This encodes CTCSVGQRDTQYF.